This T cell receptor beta chain was identified during a study of blood T cell repertoires in COVID-19 (dated by TCRdb to the early 2020s). With respect to the entire study: Samples covering the acute and convalescent phases of COVID-19 were provided by collaborators in the United States, Italy and Spain. The prospective study material was composed of cDNA or gDNA derived from T cells, B-cell-depleted T cells, or PBMCs. The dataset comprised deeply sampled blood TCRbeta repertoires from subjects exposed to, actively infected with, or recovered from COVID-19. The repertoires were released in a freely available public database intended as a resource for research on the immune response to SARS-CoV-2. The samples were drawn from the first 160 participants of the ongoing ImmuneRACE study and from 950 to 1,500 subjects provided by 6 global collaborators. A de-identified subject ID, COVID-19 status, age in years and sex were almost always included in the sample metadata. Where available, HLA class I and class II types were taken from metadata supplied by the sample provider and were not determined by assay-based typing.

A remark on this clone: The antigen it binds to is not known. Germline is not matched at one junction end, which may reflect a read error.

The CDR3 contains 13 residues, cysteine and phenylalanine counted. Only CDR3 DNA is held: 39 bases, read in frame from base 1. In the germline V gene, CDR1 corresponds to SQVTM and CDR2 to ANQGSEA. Whole blood was collected in K2EDTA tubes by collaborating institutions according to the institutions' own protocols. For TCRbeta analysis, collaborator samples were shipped as frozen whole blood, as isolated PBMCs, or as DNA extracted from either sample type. TCRbeta CDR3 regions were amplified from genomic DNA by means of the immunoSEQ Assay, a bias-controlled multiplex PCR. Regarding the original processing steps: Within the assay, amplification of reference gene primers was used to estimate how many nucleated cells each sample contained. To quantify the absolute abundance of each unique TCRbeta CDR3 rearrangement, sequence reads were collapsed and filtered. For each sample, productive Simpson clonality was calculated as the square root of Simpson's diversity index over productive rearrangements. TCRdb retrieved this table from immuneACCESS and kept in-frame rearrangements only. Not all clones are present; in checked studies, unresolved V genes account for under half, and no reason is known for the remainder. V, J and clone size were drawn from that table, and D and trimming were deduced from the DNA. This sample lists about 160,000 clones; 85% were detected once. The ten largest clones take up about 3% of the sample.

On the study overall, not on this receptor specifically: How much clinical and demographic metadata was included differed by source and by participant, and the metadata was provided uncurated.

The specimen sequenced was peripheral blood. The chain uses TRBV29-1 and TRBJ1-2; 8 bases in the middle match TRBD1. The TCR originated in a human donor with acute or convalescent COVID-19. The donor label of this sample is uncertain. The CDR3 reads CSVARGQNSGYTF. The nucleotides read TGCAGCGTGGCCAGGGGGCAGAACTCTGGCTACACCTTC. With the rest looked up from the reference TRBV29-1 and TRBJ1-2 genes rather than sequenced, the full variable domain is SAVISQKPSRDICQRGTSLTIQCQVDSQVTMMFWYRQQPGQSLTLIATANQGSEATYESGFVIDKFPISRPNLTFSTLTVSNMSPEDSSIYLCSVARGQNSGYTFGSGTRLTVV.